Listed below are T cell receptor beta chains from one sample, sequenced in a study of post-analysis software for immune sequencing data. TCRdb used MiXCR to reprocess the PCR reads, holding one entry per CDR3 protein. Among hundreds of thousands of distinct CDR3 sequences listed, approximately 33% were seen once. Sequenced sample: blood. These receptors were taken from a girl aged 5-17 years with multiple sclerosis. CDR3s include the opening cysteine and the closing phenylalanine or tryptophan. The order of the fields is clone size, V gene, D gene, J gene, CDR3 DNA, CDR3 protein. D genes are given only for firm matches. Where a row states a size, it is once, few, many or the class of an expanded clone; other rows omit it.

>NA|TRBV9|NA|TRBJ2-2
TGTGCCAGCAGCGTATCAGGGGGGGCCTTTGCCGGGGAGCTGTTTTTT
CASSVSGGAFAGELFF
>NA|TRBV11-2|NA|TRBJ2-6
TGTGCCAGCAGCGAATCGGGACCGTCGATAAACGTCCTGACTTTC
CASSESGPSINVLTF
>NA|TRBV28|NA|TRBJ2-7
TGTGCCAGCAACAAAAGGTCCTACGAGCAGTACTTC
CASNKRSYEQYF
>NA|TRBV5-1|NA|TRBJ2-1
TGCGCCAGCACCCAAGCGGGCAGAGATGAGCAGTTCTTC
CASTQAGRDEQFF
>NA|TRBV5-1|TRBD2|TRBJ2-5
TGCGCCAGCAGCCCCTTGAGCGGGGGGACGGAGACCCAGTACTTC
CASSPLSGGTETQYF
>few|TRBV5-6|TRBD2|TRBJ2-4
TGTGCCAGCAGCTTTTTCTCGGGGGGAGGGGCCATTCAGTACTTC
CASSFFSGGGAIQYF
>NA|TRBV19|NA|TRBJ2-2
TGTGCCAGTAGTATGGTTGCAGGGATCACCGGGGAGCTGTTTTTT
CASSMVAGITGELFF
>NA|TRBV4-2|TRBD1|TRBJ2-7
TGTGCCAGCAGCCAAGAAAGTGACAGGGGATGCGAGCAGTACTTC
CASSQESDRGCEQYF
>many|TRBV20-1|TRBD1|TRBJ2-5
TGCAGTGCGGATGGACAGGGCGAGACCCAGTACTTC
CSADGQGETQYF
>NA|TRBV12-3/TRBV12-4|NA|TRBJ1-2
TGTGCCAGCAGTTGGGACGTGAGGGGTAACCATGGCTACACCTTC
CASSWDVRGNHGYTF
>few|TRBV6-5|TRBD2|TRBJ2-5
TGTGCCAGCAGGCGACTAGCGGGGGGGCACCCAGAGACCCAGTACTTC
CASRRLAGGHPETQYF
>NA|TRBV5-1|TRBD2|TRBJ2-1
TGCGCCAGCAGCTTGGAAACTAGCGGGGGAAATGAGCAGTTCTTC
CASSLETSGGNEQFF
>few|TRBV7-9|NA|TRBJ2-5
TGTGCCAGCAGCGGGTTTTCACAAGAGACCCAGTACTTC
CASSGFSQETQYF
>NA|TRBV6-1|NA|TRBJ2-3
TGTGCCAGCAGTGGAACCGGATTCGTATTCTGGTATTTT
CASSGTGFVFWYF
>few|TRBV6-5|TRBD1|TRBJ1-1
TGTGCCAGCATCAAGTGGACAGGGAGGGACACTGAAGCTTTCTTT
CASIKWTGRDTEAFF
>NA|TRBV9|TRBD1|TRBJ1-6
TGTGCCAGCAGCGTAGAAGGGACAGGAACACCCCTCCACTTT
CASSVEGTGTPLHF
>few|TRBV12-3/TRBV12-4|TRBD1|TRBJ1-1
TGTGCCAGCAGTTTACTGGGGACAGGGTACACTGAAGCTTTCTTT
CASSLLGTGYTEAFF
>NA|TRBV12-3/TRBV12-4|NA|TRBJ2-4
TGTGCCAGCAGTTTAGCCCCAGGGATCATTCAGTACTTC
CASSLAPGIIQYF
>few|TRBV6-5|NA|TRBJ2-5
TGTGCCAGCAGTTATTCCGACTCCTTTCGTCGGCAGACCCAGTACTTC
CASSYSDSFRRQTQYF
>few|TRBV20-1|NA|TRBJ2-3
TGCAGTGCCTCTGGGCCTGGCCATGATACGCAGTATTTT
CSASGPGHDTQYF
>few|TRBV11-2|NA|TRBJ1-2
TGTGCCAGCAGCTTAGGTCTGGGGGCGCGCTATGGCTACACCTTC
CASSLGLGARYGYTF
>few|TRBV15|NA|TRBJ2-7
TGTGCCACCAGCAGTGGGGTGGGACAAACTCCCTACGAGCAGTACTTC
CATSSGVGQTPYEQYF
>NA|TRBV5-1|TRBD1|TRBJ1-2
TGCGCCAGCAGCTTGCCTCAGGGGGGCTATGGCTACACCTTC
CASSLPQGGYGYTF
>NA|TRBV12-3/TRBV12-4|TRBD2|TRBJ2-1
TGTGCCAGCAGCCGTAGCGGGTCCTCCTACAATGAGCAGTTCTTC
CASSRSGSSYNEQFF
>few|TRBV20-1|NA|TRBJ2-5
TGCAGTGCTACGACGGGGGCTCGGAAGACCCAGTACTTC
CSATTGARKTQYF
>few|TRBV7-6|NA|TRBJ2-5
TGTGCCAGCAGCTATTACAAGGGAGAGACCCAGTACTTC
CASSYYKGETQYF
>NA|TRBV2|NA|TRBJ1-4
TGTGCCAGCCTAACTCGTCCCGGGGCTAATGAAAAACTGTTTTTT
CASLTRPGANEKLFF
>NA|TRBV12-3/TRBV12-4|NA|TRBJ2-7
TGTGCCAGCAGACGAGGGGGGAAATCATACGAGCAGTACTTC
CASRRGGKSYEQYF
>many|TRBV13|NA|TRBJ1-2
TGTGCCAGCAGCTTAGGACAGGCCTCTGGCTACACCTTC
CASSLGQASGYTF
>NA|TRBV14|NA|TRBJ1-2
TGTGCCAGCAGCCAAGACACCAGGGGCCTCTTCTATGGCTACACCTTC
CASSQDTRGLFYGYTF
>NA|TRBV28|NA|TRBJ1-3
TGTGCCAGCAGATCCGTCGGAAACACCATATATTTT
CASRSVGNTIYF
>NA|TRBV12-3/TRBV12-4|TRBD2|TRBJ2-1
TGTGCCAGCAGTTTTAGGTGGCTAGCGGGGGCCCAACCTTACAATGAGCAGTTCTTC
CASSFRWLAGAQPYNEQFF
>NA|TRBV12-3/TRBV12-4|TRBD1|TRBJ2-3
TGTGCCAGCAGACCCGGGACAGGGCAATATACGCAGTATTTT
CASRPGTGQYTQYF
>NA|TRBV6-5|NA|TRBJ2-1
TGTGCCAGCAGTCCAGGTGATCCCTCCTACAATGAGCAGTTCTTC
CASSPGDPSYNEQFF
>few|TRBV7-2|TRBD1|TRBJ2-5
TGTGCCAGCAGACGAAGCGAGAGGGGGCGCTGGGAGACCCAGTACTTC
CASRRSERGRWETQYF
>NA|TRBV27|NA|TRBJ2-1
TGTGCCAGCAGTTACGGGGAACGGAGGTTCTACAATGAGCAGTTCTTC
CASSYGERRFYNEQFF
>NA|TRBV9|NA|TRBJ2-5
TGTGCCAGCAGCGTCAGTGGGCGGAGAAGCCAAGAGACCCAGTACTTC
CASSVSGRRSQETQYF
>NA|TRBV7-3|NA|TRBJ2-2
TGTGCCAGCAGCTTAAGTGCGGGAAGTGGCACCGGGGAGCTGTTTTTT
CASSLSAGSGTGELFF
>many|TRBV7-2|TRBD1|TRBJ2-7
TGTGCCAGCAGCTGGATCGACAGGGAAGACGAGCAGTACTTC
CASSWIDREDEQYF